This T cell receptor beta chain was found in a study of T cell changes during pregnancy in multiple sclerosis. The CDR3 loop spans 15 amino acids. Trimming took off 5 bases at V and 0 bases at J, with 10 bases between the two ends. Germline V lookup: CDR1 LNHDA, CDR2 SQIVND (reference sequence). Some clones are missing from TCRdb's copy, which holds only in-frame ones; the method was immunoSEQ multiplex PCR. In the table there are 90,000 to 95,000 clones, less than 95% of which are singletons. The sample was peripheral blood, taken before pregnancy. This receptor was obtained from a female donor with multiple sclerosis, enrolled in a pregnancy study. The V and J genes are TRBV19 and TRBJ1-4; TRBD1 might be the D (5 bases). The chain's CDR3 is CASSPRDATNEKLFF. Written as DNA, the CDR3 is TGTGCCAGTAGTCCGCGGGACGCAACTAATGAAAAACTGTTTTTT.